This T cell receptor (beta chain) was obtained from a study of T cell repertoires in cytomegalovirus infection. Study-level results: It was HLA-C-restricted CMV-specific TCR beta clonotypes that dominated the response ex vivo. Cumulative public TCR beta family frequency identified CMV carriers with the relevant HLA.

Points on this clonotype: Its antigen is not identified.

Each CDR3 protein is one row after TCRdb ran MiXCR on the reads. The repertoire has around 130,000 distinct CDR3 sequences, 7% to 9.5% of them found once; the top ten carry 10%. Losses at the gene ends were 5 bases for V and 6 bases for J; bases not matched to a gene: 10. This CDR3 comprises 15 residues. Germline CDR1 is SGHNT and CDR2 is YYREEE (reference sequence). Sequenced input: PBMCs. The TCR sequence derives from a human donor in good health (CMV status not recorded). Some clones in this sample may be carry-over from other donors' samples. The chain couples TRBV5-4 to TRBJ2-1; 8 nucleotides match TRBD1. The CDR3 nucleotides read TGTGCCAGCAGTCCCGGGACAGGAGGACCCAATGAGCAGTTCTTC. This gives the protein CASSPGTGGPNEQFF.